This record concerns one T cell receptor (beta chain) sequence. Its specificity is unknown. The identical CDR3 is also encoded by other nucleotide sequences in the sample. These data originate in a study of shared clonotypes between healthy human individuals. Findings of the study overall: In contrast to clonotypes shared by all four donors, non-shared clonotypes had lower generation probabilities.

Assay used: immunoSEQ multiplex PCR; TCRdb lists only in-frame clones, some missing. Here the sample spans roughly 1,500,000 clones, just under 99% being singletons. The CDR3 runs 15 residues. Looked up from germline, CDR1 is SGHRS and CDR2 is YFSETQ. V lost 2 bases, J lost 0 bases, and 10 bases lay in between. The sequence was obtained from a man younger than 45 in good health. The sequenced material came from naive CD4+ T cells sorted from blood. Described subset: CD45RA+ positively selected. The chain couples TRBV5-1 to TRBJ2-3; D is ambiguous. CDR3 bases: TGCGCCAGCAGCTTAGGAGACCGAAGCACAGATACGCAGTATTTT. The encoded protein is CASSLGDRSTDTQYF. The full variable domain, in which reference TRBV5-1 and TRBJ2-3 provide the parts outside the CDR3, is KAGVTQTPRYLIKTRGQQVTLSCSPISGHRSVSWYQQTPGQGLQFLFEYFSETQRNKGNFPGRFSGRQFSNSRSEMNVSTLELGDSALYLCASSLGDRSTDTQYFGPGTRLTVL.